This T cell receptor (beta chain) was recorded in a study of OX40 agonist ivuxolimab in advanced cancers. Profiled with immunoSEQ multiplex PCR; TCRdb holds only in-frame clones, not every one. This table holds under 100,000 clones, about 88% found once. The V and J ends lost 3 bases and 9 bases, in that order; junction bases with no gene match: 16. The length of the CDR3 is 16 residues. Per the germline V gene, CDR1 is SGHRS and CDR2 is YFSETQ. The sequences come from CD4+ or CD8+ T cells sorted from blood, collected in a trial of the OX40 agonist ivuxolimab. The V gene is TRBV5-1, the J gene TRBJ2-7, with 9 bases that match TRBD1. This TCR was recovered from an adult with an advanced solid tumor such as melanoma, head and neck, liver or kidney cancer. CDR3 bases: TGCGCCAGCAGCTCGACTATAGACTTAACAGGGGGCGCGCAGTACTTC. Translated: CASSSTIDLTGGAQYF.